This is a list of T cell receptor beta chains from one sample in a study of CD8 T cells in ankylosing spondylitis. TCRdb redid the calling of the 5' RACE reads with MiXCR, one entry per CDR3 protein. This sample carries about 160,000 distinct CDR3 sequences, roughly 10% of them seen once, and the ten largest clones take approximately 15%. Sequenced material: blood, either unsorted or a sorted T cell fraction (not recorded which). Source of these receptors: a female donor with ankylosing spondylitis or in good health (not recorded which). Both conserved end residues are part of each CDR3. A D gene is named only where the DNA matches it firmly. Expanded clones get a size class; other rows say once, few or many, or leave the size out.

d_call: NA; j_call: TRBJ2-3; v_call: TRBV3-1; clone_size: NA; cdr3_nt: TGTGCCAGCAGCCAAGTCCACGGGTGCACAGATACGCAGTATTTT; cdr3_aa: CASSQVHGCTDTQYF
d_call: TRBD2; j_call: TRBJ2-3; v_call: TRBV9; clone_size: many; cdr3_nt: TGTGCCAGCAGCGTAGAGGCGGGAGGGCCAGGTGATACGCAGTATTTT; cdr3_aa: CASSVEAGGPGDTQYF
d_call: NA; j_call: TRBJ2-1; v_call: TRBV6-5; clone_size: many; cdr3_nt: TGTGCCAGCAGTTTCGGGTCGCGGGATCACAACAATGAGCAGTTCTTC; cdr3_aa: CASSFGSRDHNNEQFF
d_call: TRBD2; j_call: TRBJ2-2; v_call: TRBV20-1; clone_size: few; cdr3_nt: TGCAGTGCTAGAACTAGCGGAATCACCGGGGAGCTGTTTTTT; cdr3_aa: CSARTSGITGELFF
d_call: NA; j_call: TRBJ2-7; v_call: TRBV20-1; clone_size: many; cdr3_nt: TGCAGTGCAGCCTGGCGGGACGGAACTTACGAGCAGTACTTC; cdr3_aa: CSAAWRDGTYEQYF
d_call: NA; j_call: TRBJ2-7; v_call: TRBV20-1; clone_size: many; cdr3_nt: TGCAGTGCTAGAATGCACAGCTCCTACGAGCAGTACTTC; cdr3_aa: CSARMHSSYEQYF
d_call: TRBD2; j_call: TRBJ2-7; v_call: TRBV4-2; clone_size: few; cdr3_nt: TGTGCCAGCAGCCAAGAAGGTAGCGGGAGATACTACGAGCAGTACTTC; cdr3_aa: CASSQEGSGRYYEQYF
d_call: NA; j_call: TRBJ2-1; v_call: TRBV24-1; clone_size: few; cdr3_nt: TGTGCCACCAGTGATTTGGTGGGGAGTGATGAGCAGTTCTTC; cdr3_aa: CATSDLVGSDEQFF
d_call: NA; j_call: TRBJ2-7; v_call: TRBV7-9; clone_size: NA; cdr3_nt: TGTGCCAGCAGCCAAGCGGGTAACTACGAGCAGTACTTC; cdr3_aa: CASSQAGNYEQYF
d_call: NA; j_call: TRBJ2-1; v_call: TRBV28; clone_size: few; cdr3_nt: TGTGCCAGCAGTTTTGTGGTCAGCTCCTACAATGAGCAGTTCTTC; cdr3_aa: CASSFVVSSYNEQFF
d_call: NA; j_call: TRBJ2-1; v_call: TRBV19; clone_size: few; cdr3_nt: TGTGCCAGTAGTATAGGGACACACAATGAGCAGTTCTTC; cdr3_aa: CASSIGTHNEQFF
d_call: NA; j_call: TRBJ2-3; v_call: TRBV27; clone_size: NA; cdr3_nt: TGTGCCAGCAGTTTCTTCGGCACAGATACGCAGTATTTT; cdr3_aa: CASSFFGTDTQYF
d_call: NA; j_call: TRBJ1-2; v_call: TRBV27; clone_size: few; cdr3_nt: TGTGCCAGCAGTTTTCACCTAAACTATGGCTACACCTTC; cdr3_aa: CASSFHLNYGYTF
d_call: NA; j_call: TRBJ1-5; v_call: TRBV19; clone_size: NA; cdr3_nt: TGTGCCAGTAGTATAGGGATTCTTCCCCAGCATTTT; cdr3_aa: CASSIGILPQHF
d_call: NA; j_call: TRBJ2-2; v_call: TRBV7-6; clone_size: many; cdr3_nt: TGTGCCAGCAGCCTCTCAGGGGCCAGCACCGGGGAGCTGTTTTTT; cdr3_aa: CASSLSGASTGELFF
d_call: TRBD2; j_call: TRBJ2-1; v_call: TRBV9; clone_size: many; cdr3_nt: TGTGCCAGCAGCGGTGGGCCCCTAGCGGGCCCCTACAATGAGCAGTTCTTC; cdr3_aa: CASSGGPLAGPYNEQFF
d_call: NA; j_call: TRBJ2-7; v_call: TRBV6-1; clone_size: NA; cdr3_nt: TGTGCCAGCACCCCGACTAGGGACTACGAGCAGTACTTC; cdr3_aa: CASTPTRDYEQYF
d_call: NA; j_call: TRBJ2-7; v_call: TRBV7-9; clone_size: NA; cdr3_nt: TGTGCCAGCAGCCTCGGGTTGAACGAGCAGTACTTC; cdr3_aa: CASSLGLNEQYF
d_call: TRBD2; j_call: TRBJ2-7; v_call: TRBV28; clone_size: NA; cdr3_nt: TGTGCCAGCAGTATCGGGAGGGCCTACGAGCAGTACTTC; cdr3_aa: CASSIGRAYEQYF
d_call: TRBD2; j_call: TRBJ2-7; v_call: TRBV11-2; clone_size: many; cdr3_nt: TGTGCCAGCAGTTCTCAAGCGGGATCCCTTATGGAGCAGTACTTC; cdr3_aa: CASSSQAGSLMEQYF
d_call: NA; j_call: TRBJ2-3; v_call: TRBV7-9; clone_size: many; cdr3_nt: TGTGCCAGCAGCTTGAAGCGCCAGAGCACAGATACGCAGTATTTT; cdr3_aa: CASSLKRQSTDTQYF
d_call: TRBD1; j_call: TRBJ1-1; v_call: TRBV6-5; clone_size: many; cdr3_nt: TGTGCCAGCAGTTGGGAGGGGGCTGAGACTGAAGCTTTCTTT; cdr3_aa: CASSWEGAETEAFF
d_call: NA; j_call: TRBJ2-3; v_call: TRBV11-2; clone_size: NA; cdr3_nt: TGTGCCAGCAGCTTAGGAAATCAGTATTTT; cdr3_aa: CASSLGNQYF
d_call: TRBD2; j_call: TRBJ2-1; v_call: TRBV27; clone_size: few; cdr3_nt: TGTGCCAGCAGTTTATCGACTAGCGACTACAATGAGCAGTTCTTC; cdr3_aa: CASSLSTSDYNEQFF
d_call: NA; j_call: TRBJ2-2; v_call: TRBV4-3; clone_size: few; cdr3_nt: TGCGCCAGCAGCCCGGGCCCAGTTGAGCGAAACACCGGGGAGCTGTTTTTT; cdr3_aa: CASSPGPVERNTGELFF
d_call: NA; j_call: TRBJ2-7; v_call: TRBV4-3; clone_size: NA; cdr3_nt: TGCGCCAGCAGCCAAGATTACCAAGGTGCCTACGAGCAGTACTTC; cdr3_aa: CASSQDYQGAYEQYF
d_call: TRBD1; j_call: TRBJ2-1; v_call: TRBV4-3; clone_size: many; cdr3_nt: TGCGCCAGCAGCCAAGTTCAGGGGGCGAATGAGCAGTTCTTC; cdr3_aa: CASSQVQGANEQFF
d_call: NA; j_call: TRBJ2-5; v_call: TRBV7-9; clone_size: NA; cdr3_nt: TGTGCCAGCAGCTCAGGGGTGGCCCAGTACTTC; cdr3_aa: CASSSGVAQYF
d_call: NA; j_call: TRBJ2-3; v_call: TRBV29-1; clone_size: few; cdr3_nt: TGCAGCGCCCAGACCCTCACAGATACGCAGTATTTT; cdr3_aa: CSAQTLTDTQYF
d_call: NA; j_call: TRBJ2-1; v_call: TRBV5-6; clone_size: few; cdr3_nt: TGTGCCAGCAGCGTGACCCGTTTCTACTACAATGAGCAGTTCTTC; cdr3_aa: CASSVTRFYYNEQFF
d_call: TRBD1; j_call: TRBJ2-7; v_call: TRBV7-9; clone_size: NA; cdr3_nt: TGTGCCAGCAGCTTAAGGGCAGGGGGCGACGAGCAGTACTTC; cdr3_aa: CASSLRAGGDEQYF
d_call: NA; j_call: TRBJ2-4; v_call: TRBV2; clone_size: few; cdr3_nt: TGTGCCACCAACCCGGGCCCCTCTGGGAGCATTCAGTACTTC; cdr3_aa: CATNPGPSGSIQYF
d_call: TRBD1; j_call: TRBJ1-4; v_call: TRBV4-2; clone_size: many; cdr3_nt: TGTGCCAGCAGCCCCCCCCCGGGACAGGGTGGTGAAAAACTGTTTTTT; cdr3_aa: CASSPPPGQGGEKLFF
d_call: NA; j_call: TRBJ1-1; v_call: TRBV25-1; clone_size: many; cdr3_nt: TGTGCCAGCAGAAAAGGTCCTGAAGCTTTCTTT; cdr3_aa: CASRKGPEAFF
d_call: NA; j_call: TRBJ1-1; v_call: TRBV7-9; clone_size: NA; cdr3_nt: TGTGCCAGCAGCTCGAGCGGGGCGGACGCTTTCTTT; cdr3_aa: CASSSSGADAFF
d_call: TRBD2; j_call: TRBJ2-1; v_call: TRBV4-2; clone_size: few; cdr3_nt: TGTGCCAGCAGCCAAGAACTGAGTGGGACTAGGTCATATGAGCAGTTCTTC; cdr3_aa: CASSQELSGTRSYEQFF
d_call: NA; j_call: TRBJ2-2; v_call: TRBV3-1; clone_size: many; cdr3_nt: TGTGCCAGCAGCCAAGATATAAGGACTTTGAACACCGGGGAGCTGTTTTTT; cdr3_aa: CASSQDIRTLNTGELFF
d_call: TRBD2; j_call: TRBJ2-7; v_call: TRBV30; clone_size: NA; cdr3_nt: TGTGCCTGGAGTGTTTCCCGACTAGCGGGAGGGTCCTACGAGCAGTACTTC; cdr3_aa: CAWSVSRLAGGSYEQYF
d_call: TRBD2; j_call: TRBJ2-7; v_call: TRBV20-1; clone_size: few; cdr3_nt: TGCAGTGCTACCCTAGAGGCGGGAGGGCCTCATGAGTACGAGCAGTACTTC; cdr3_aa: CSATLEAGGPHEYEQYF
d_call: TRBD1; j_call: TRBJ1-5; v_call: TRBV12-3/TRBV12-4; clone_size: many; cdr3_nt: TGTGCCAGCAGCCCAGGGGGCGCGGGTCAGCCCCAGCATTTT; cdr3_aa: CASSPGGAGQPQHF
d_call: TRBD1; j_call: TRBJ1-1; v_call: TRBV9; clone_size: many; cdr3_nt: TGTGCCAGCAGCGTAGGACAGGGAGGCACTGAAGCTTTCTTT; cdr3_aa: CASSVGQGGTEAFF
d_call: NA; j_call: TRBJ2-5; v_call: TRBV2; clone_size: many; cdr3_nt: TGTGCCAGCAGTGAAGGACTACCGGAAGAGACCCAGTACTTC; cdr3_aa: CASSEGLPEETQYF
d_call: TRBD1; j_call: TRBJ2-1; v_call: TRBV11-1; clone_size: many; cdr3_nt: TGTGCCAGCAGCTATCGCTCACAGGGGGCCTTCGACTACAATGAGCAGTTCTTC; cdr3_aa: CASSYRSQGAFDYNEQFF
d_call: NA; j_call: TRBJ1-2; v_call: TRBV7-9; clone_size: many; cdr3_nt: TGTGCCAGCAGCTTATCGACAGATGGTCGCGGCTACACCTTC; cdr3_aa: CASSLSTDGRGYTF
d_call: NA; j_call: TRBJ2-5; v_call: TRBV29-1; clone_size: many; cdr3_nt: TGCAGCGTTGAATCTGTTGGGACACTCAATACAAGCGGAGAGACCCAGTACTTC; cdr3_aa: CSVESVGTLNTSGETQYF
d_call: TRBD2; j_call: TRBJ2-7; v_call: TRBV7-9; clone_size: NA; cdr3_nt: TGTGCCAGCAGCCTATCGAGCGGGAGTGACTACGAGCAGTACTTC; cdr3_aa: CASSLSSGSDYEQYF
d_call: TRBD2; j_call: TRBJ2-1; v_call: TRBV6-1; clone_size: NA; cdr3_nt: TGTGCCAGCAGCCAGGGACTAGCGGGAGGATATGAGCAGTTCTTC; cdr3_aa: CASSQGLAGGYEQFF
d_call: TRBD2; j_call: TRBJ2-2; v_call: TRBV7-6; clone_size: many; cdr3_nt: TGTGCCAGCAGCTCCGGGTTAGCGGGAATAGACACCGGGGAGCTGTTTTTT; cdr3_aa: CASSSGLAGIDTGELFF
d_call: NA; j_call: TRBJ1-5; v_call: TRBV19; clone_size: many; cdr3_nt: TGTGCCAGTAGTATAGATCTATTGGGCCTCCAGCCCCAGCATTTT; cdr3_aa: CASSIDLLGLQPQHF
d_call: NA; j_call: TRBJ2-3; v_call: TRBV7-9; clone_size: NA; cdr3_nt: TGTGCCAGCAGCTCCCCCGGGACCCGGCGTAAAGATACGCAGTATTTT; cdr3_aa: CASSSPGTRRKDTQYF
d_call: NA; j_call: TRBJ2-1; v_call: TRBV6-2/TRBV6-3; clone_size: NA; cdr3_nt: TGTGCCAGCAGTTACTCGTGGAATGAGCAGTTCTTC; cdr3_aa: CASSYSWNEQFF
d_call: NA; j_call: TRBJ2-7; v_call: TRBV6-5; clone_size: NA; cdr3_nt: TGTGCCAGCAGTTATGGGATATACTCCTACGAGCAGTACTTC; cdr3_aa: CASSYGIYSYEQYF
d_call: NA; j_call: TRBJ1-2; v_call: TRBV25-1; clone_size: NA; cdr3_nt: TGTGCCAGCAGTGGAAGGGGATATGGCTACACCTTC; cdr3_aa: CASSGRGYGYTF
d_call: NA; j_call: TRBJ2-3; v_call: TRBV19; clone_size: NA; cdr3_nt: TGTGCCAGTAGTCCCGCTTCGTCATATCGCACAGATACGCAGTATTTT; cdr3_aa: CASSPASSYRTDTQYF
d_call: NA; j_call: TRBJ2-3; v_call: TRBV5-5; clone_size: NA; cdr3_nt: TGTGCCAGCAGCTGGGTTATCGGAGATACGCAGTATTTT; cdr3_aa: CASSWVIGDTQYF
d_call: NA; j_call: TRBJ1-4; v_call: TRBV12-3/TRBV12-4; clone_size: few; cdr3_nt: TGTGCCAGCAGTCCGTCGATCCACTCACTGTTTTTT; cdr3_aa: CASSPSIHSLFF
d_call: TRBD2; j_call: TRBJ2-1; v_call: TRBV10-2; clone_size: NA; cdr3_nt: TGCGCCAGTACTAGCGGGATAGGACGAGATGAGCAGTTCTTC; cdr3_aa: CASTSGIGRDEQFF
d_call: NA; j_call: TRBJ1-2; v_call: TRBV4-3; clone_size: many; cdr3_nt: TGCGCCAGCAGCCAAGATGGCCGGCCGGGGAACTATGGCTACACCTTC; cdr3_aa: CASSQDGRPGNYGYTF